This entry lists 16 T cell receptor beta chains sequenced from one sample in a study of blood T cell repertoires in COVID-19. Sequenced by immunoSEQ multiplex PCR; TCRdb stores in-frame clones only, minus some. The table lists 100,000 or so clones, roughly 89% of them singletons. Sequencing was done on a sample of peripheral blood. The receptors derive from a man between 65 and 85 years old with acute or convalescent COVID-19.

The chain combines TRBV6-5 with TRBJ2-7; maybe TRBD2 (5 bases). Trimming took off 5 bases at V and 2 bases at J, with 13 bases between the two ends. The CDR3 runs to 14 residues. CDR1 is MNHEY and CDR2 is SVGAGI in the germline V gene. CDR3 protein: CASSRSGSAYEQYF. The DNA for the CDR3 is TGTGCCAGCAGTAGGAGCGGCAGCGCCTACGAGCAGTACTTC.

The chain links TRBV9 to TRBJ2-3; 10 nucleotides align to TRBD2. V lost 2 bases and J lost 3; bases outside the gene matches: 9. The CDR3 length is 17 residues. Looked up from germline, CDR1 is SGDLS and CDR2 is YYNGEE. CDR3 protein: CASSVGGLAGVTDTQYF. Here the CDR3 DNA reads TGTGCCAGCAGCGTTGGTGGGCTAGCGGGAGTGACAGATACGCAGTATTTT.

This clone occurred once. The chain combines TRBV5-6 with TRBJ1-2, with D maybe TRBD1 (6 bases). Trimming pared 1 base from V and 0 bases from J, leaving 19 bases between. CDR3 length: 18 amino acids. Germline CDR1 and CDR2: SGHDT and YYEEEE. The CDR3 DNA is TGTGCCAGCAGCTTGCGTGGGGGCGCATCTACAGCTAACTATGGCTACACCTTC. Its translation is CASSLRGGASTANYGYTF.

The chain links TRBV18 to TRBJ1-5; D perhaps matches TRBD1 (5 bases). Germline values: CDR1 KGHSH, CDR2 LQKENI. Between the trimmed V and J ends, which lost 8 bases and 10 bases, there was a span of 18 bases. This CDR3 comprises 13 residues. The CDR3 DNA is TGTGCCAGCATATCGGTTCAAGGGGAACCCCAGCATTTT. Protein product: CASISVQGEPQHF.

This chain links TRBV6-6 with TRBJ2-1, with 7 bases lining up with TRBD1. The V segment lost 2 bases and the J segment 8 bases; nucleotides outside the gene matches: 12. Germline lookup yields CDR1 MNHNY and CDR2 SVGAGI (reference sequence). The CDR3 loop spans 16 amino acids. The CDR3 nucleotides read TGTGCCAGCAGTTACCCCGACAGGGTGGATTCGCATGAGCAGTTCTTC. Protein sequence: CASSYPDRVDSHEQFF.

This chain connects TRBV4-1 to TRBJ1-2; the D gene is possibly TRBD1 (6 bases). CDR3 length: 16 amino acids. Germline CDR1 MGHRA, CDR2 YSYEKL. Trimming cost V 3 bases and J 3 bases, with 17 bases left between them. The CDR3 sequence is CASSHVPGGGDYGYTF. CDR3 DNA: TGCGCCAGCAGCCATGTCCCGGGCGGGGGCGACTATGGCTACACCTTC.

V and J are TRBV7-3 and TRBJ2-3, with TRBD2 matching over 13 bases. Germline V lookup: CDR1 SGHTA, CDR2 FQGTGA. The CDR3 contains 18 residues. V lost 0 bases to trimming and J lost 0 bases; unmatched junction nucleotides: 3. CDR3 in DNA: TGTGCCAGCAGCTTAACGGCGGGACTAGCGGGGAGCACAGATACGCAGTATTTT. Amino acids: CASSLTAGLAGSTDTQYF.

This chain links TRBV4-2 with TRBJ2-7; a weak D match, TRBD2 (5 bases). The CDR3 contains 17 residues. Germline loops: CDR1 LGHNA, CDR2 YNFKEQ. Deletions cut 1 base from V and 1 base from J, with 17 bases between. The CDR3 here is CASSQVHAVSGSYEQYF. The CDR3 DNA follows: TGTGCCAGCAGCCAAGTGCACGCAGTTTCGGGGTCCTACGAGCAGTACTTC.

The CDR3 reads CASSYLSSGQETQYF. CDR3 coding DNA: TGTGCCAGCAGTTACCTCTCCAGCGGTCAAGAGACCCAGTACTTC. The rearrangement joins TRBV6-5 to TRBJ2-5, with D possibly TRBD2 on 5 matching bases. The germline V gene has CDR1 MNHEY and CDR2 SVGAGI. The CDR3 has 15 residues. Deletions cut 2 bases from V and 2 bases from J, with 12 bases between.

The chain uses TRBV6-4 and TRBJ1-2; D perhaps matches TRBD1 (5 bases). V was clipped by 0 bases and J by 5 bases, with 10 bases between them. Looked up from germline, CDR1 is MRHNA and CDR2 is SNTAGT. The CDR3 runs to 14 residues. CDR3 bases: TGTGCCAGCAGTGACTCGACAGCCGGATATGGCTACACCTTC. It yields the protein CASSDSTAGYGYTF.

V usage is TRBV5-1 and J usage is TRBJ2-5; TRBD1 is a possible D gene (6 bases). CDR1 and CDR2 from the germline V gene are SGHRS and YFSETQ. V dropped 0 bases and J dropped 5 bases, with 11 bases sitting between them. This CDR3 is built from 14 residues. The CDR3 here is CASSLGLQGETQYF. In nucleotides, the CDR3 is TGCGCCAGCAGCTTGGGTCTCCAGGGGGAGACCCAGTACTTC. Variable domain in full (rest from reference TRBV5-1 and TRBJ2-5): KAGVTQTPRYLIKTRGQQVTLSCSPISGHRSVSWYQQTPGQGLQFLFEYFSETQRNKGNFPGRFSGRQFSNSRSEMNVSTLELGDSALYLCASSLGLQGETQYFGPGTRLLVL.

This clone was observed once. The chain combines TRBV5-4 with TRBJ1-2, with 9 nucleotides matching TRBD1. Germline CDR1 is SGHNT and CDR2 is YYREEE (reference sequence). The CDR3 is made up of 14 amino acids. With 4 bases clipped from V and 4 bases from J, the junction kept 5 bases outside the gene matches. This CDR3 is CASSTQGAGYGYTF. CDR3 DNA sequence: TGTGCCAGCAGCACACAGGGGGCCGGCTATGGCTACACCTTC.

This chain joins TRBV30 and TRBJ1-2; D is undetermined. The CDR3 is 12 amino acids. Trimming stripped 8 bases from V and 1 base from J, with 11 bases between. Germline V gene data show CDR1 as GTSNPN and CDR2 as SVGIG (reference sequence). In nucleotides, the CDR3 is TGTGCCCGGACGGGAGATAACTATGGCTACACCTTC. It is translated as CARTGDNYGYTF.

V is TRBV7-9 and J is TRBJ2-7, with TRBD2 matching over 11 bases. Germline V CDR1 and CDR2: SEHNR, FQNEAQ (reference sequence). This CDR3 comprises 15 residues. V dropped 5 bases and J dropped 0; count of bases not matched to a gene: 3. The CDR3 here is CASSASGGPSYEQYF. The CDR3 DNA reads as TGTGCCAGCAGCGCTAGCGGGGGGCCCTCCTACGAGCAGTACTTC.

V and J are TRBV29-1 and TRBJ1-2, with D possibly matching TRBD1 (5 bases). This CDR3 contains 12 residues. Trimming left V 7 bases short and J 4 bases short, with 13 bases between. CDR1 is SQVTM and CDR2 is ANQGSEA in the germline V gene. For the CDR3, the DNA is TGCAGCGCTTCGACAGATTTCTATGGCTACACCTTC. Translation gives CSASTDFYGYTF.

The chain recombines TRBV3-1 (or the pseudogene TRBV3-2) with TRBJ1-3; the D is unclear. CDR1 and CDR2 from the germline V gene are LGHDT and YNNKEL (reference sequence). This CDR3 is 16 amino acids long. V lost 10 bases and J lost 3, with 22 bases in between. The DNA for the CDR3 is TGTGCCACCCGGAGGACCTCGGGAGGTTTTGGAAACACCATATATTTT. It codes for CATRRTSGGFGNTIYF.